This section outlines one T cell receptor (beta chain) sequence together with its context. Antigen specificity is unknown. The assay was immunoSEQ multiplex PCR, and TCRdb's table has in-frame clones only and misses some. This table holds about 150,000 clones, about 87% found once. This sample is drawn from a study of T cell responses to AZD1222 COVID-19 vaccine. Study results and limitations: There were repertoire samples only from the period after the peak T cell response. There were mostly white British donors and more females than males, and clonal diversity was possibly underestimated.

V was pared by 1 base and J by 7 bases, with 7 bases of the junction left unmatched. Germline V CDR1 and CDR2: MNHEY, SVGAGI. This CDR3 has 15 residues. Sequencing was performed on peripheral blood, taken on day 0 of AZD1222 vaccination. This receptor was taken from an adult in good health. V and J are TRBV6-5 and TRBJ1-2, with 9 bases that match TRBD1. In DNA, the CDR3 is TGTGCCAGCAGTTACTTGGCCACAGGGGGCCGTGGCTACACCTTC. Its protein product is CASSYLATGGRGYTF.